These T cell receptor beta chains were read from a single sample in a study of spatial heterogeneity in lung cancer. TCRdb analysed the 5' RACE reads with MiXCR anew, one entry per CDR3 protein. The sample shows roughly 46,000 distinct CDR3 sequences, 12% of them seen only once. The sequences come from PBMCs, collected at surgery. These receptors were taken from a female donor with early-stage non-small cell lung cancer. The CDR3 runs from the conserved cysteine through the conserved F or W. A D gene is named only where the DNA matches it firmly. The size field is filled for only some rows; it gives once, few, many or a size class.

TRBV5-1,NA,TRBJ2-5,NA,TGCGCCAGCAGCAGGCCGAAGGAGACCCAGTACTTC,CASSRPKETQYF
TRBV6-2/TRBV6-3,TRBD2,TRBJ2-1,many,TGTGCCAGCAGTTACTCTCCTAGCGGGGGGCTTTACAATGAGCAGTTCTTC,CASSYSPSGGLYNEQFF
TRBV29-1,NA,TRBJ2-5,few,TGCAGCGTTGGGAGTGGGGGGCTTGAGACCCAGTACTTC,CSVGSGGLETQYF
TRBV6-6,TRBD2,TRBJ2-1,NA,TGTGCCAGCAGTTCGGGACTAGCCACGAGCTCCTACAATGAGCAGTTCTTC,CASSSGLATSSYNEQFF
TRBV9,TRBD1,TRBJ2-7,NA,TGTGCCAGCAGCGTAGGACAGGGGATCTACGAGCAGTACTTC,CASSVGQGIYEQYF
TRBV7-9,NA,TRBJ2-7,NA,TGTGCCAGCAGTGGACCAGGGGCGTACGAGCAGTACTTC,CASSGPGAYEQYF
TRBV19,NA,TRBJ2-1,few,TGTGCCAGTAGTATACGGGACCTTCTTATGAATGAGCAGTTCTTC,CASSIRDLLMNEQFF
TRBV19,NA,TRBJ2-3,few,TGTGCCAGTAGTGTCACCCGGGACTTCCCAGATACGCAGTATTTT,CASSVTRDFPDTQYF
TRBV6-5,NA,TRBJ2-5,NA,TGTGCCAGCAGTGACGGCACAGGCTGGGGGGCCCAGTACTTC,CASSDGTGWGAQYF
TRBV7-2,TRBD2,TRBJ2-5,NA,TGTGCCAGCAGCTTAGCCTTACTAGCGGGGGGCCGTACGTCGGCCCAGTACTTC,CASSLALLAGGRTSAQYF
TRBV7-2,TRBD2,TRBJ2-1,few,TGTGCCAGCAGCCTAACTAGCGGGGGATACAATGAGCAGTTCTTC,CASSLTSGGYNEQFF
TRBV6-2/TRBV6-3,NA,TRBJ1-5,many,TGTGCCAGCAGTTCGGGTAGTCTCAAAAGCAATCAGCCCCAGCATTTT,CASSSGSLKSNQPQHF
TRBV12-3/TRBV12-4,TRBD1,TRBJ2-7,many,TGTGCCAGCAGCCCTGGGACAGCCTACGAGCAGTACTTC,CASSPGTAYEQYF
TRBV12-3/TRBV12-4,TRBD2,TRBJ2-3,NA,TGTGCCAGCAGTTTCAGCATAAACTTAGCGGGGGGGTCGAATACGCAGTATTTT,CASSFSINLAGGSNTQYF
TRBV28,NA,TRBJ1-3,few,TGTGCCAGCAGTTTTACCCACTCCGGAAACACCATATATTTT,CASSFTHSGNTIYF
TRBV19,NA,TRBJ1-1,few,TGTGCCCGGCGGGACACTGAAGCTTTCTTT,CARRDTEAFF
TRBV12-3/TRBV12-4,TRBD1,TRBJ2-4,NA,TGTGCCAGCAGTATGGACAGGTCGGACATTCAGTACTTC,CASSMDRSDIQYF